A single sample gave rise to the 7 T cell receptor beta chains below, sequenced in a study of technical replicates of blood from a handful of donors. Clones were read by immunoSEQ multiplex PCR, and TCRdb kept only the in-frame ones, dropping some. Counted here are 75,000 to 85,000 clones, approximately 80% occurring once; the ten biggest clones make up roughly 3.7%. The sequencing sample was made of PBMCs. Receptor source: a human donor in good health. Some clones in this sample may be carry-over from other donors' samples.

This chain links TRBV28 with TRBJ2-3; 9 nucleotides align to TRBD2. This CDR3 spans 16 amino acids. Per the germline V gene, CDR1 is MDHEN and CDR2 is SYDVKM. Trimming took 8 bases from V and 0 from J; bases not matched to a gene: 9. Written as DNA, the CDR3 is TGTGCCAGCCGGGGGCGGGAGGGCTCTAGCACAGATACGCAGTATTTT. This gives the protein CASRGREGSSTDTQYF. Variable domain in full (rest from reference TRBV28 and TRBJ2-3): DVKVTQSSRYLVKRTGEKVFLECVQDMDHENMFWYRQDPGLGLRLIYFSYDVKMKEKGDIPEGYSVSREKKERFSLILESASTNQTSMYLCASRGREGSSTDTQYFGPGTRLTVL.

As regards this clone: The CDR3 carries no conserved terminal phenylalanine or tryptophan, so it likely arises from a read error. Here the CDR3 reads CSASGENGYTV. The DNA of the CDR3 is TGCAGTGCGTCGGGGGAAAATGGCTACACCGTC. V is TRBV20-1 and J is TRBJ1-2, with TRBD1 as a possible D gene (5 bases). Germline V lookup: CDR1 DFQATT, CDR2 SNEGSKA (reference sequence). Trimming left V 6 bases short and J 6 bases short, with 11 bases between. This CDR3 has 11 residues.

J is TRBJ2-5 and V is TRBV7-2; D may be TRBD2 (5 bases). The CDR3 is made up of 15 amino acids. V was trimmed by 2 bases and J by 5 bases, leaving 15 bases between them. Germline V CDR1 and CDR2: SGHTA, FQGNSA. As DNA, the CDR3 is TGTGCCAGCAGCTTAAGTGTGGGGAGAGGGGAGACCCAGTACTTC. Its translation: CASSLSVGRGETQYF.

This chain connects TRBV18 to TRBJ1-2; tentatively, D is TRBD1 (5 bases). The ends were cut back, 2 bases at V and 3 bases at J, with 13 bases in the middle. Germline lookup yields CDR1 KGHSH and CDR2 LQKENI. The CDR3 runs 15 residues. The CDR3 is CASSPVFQGDYGYTF. The CDR3 coding sequence is TGTGCCAGCTCACCAGTGTTTCAGGGCGACTATGGCTACACCTTC.

The chain joins TRBV29-1 to TRBJ1-2, with 9 bases fitting TRBD1. Trimming took 3 bases from V and 10 from J; bases not matched to a gene: 6. CDR1 is SQVTM and CDR2 is ANQGSEA in the germline V gene. The CDR3 extends over 12 amino acids. CDR3 in amino acids: CSVDRDRAFYTF. In DNA, the CDR3 is TGCAGCGTTGATCGGGACAGGGCGTTCTACACCTTC.

This clone has more than one count but fewer than ten. The rearrangement uses TRBV30 and TRBJ2-7, with D hard to call. CDR3 length equals 18 residues. CDR1 is GTSNPN and CDR2 is SVGIG in the germline V gene (reference sequence). Trimming pared 0 bases from V and 4 bases from J, leaving 25 bases between. Here the CDR3 reads CAWSVSSVVVTRRYEQYF. Written as DNA, the CDR3 is TGTGCCTGGAGTGTATCCTCGGTTGTGGTAACCCGCAGGTACGAGCAGTACTTC.

This clone is a singleton in its sample. V gene TRBV29-1 combines with J gene TRBJ2-1; TRBD2 matches at 11 bases. Losses at the gene ends were 4 bases for V and 6 bases for J; bases not matched to a gene: 2. Per the germline V gene, CDR1 is SQVTM and CDR2 is ANQGSEA. The CDR3 has 13 amino acids. The CDR3 here is CSVVLAGANEQFF. CDR3 bases: TGCAGCGTTGTACTAGCGGGAGCCAATGAGCAGTTCTTC.